Following are 4 T cell receptor beta chains from one sample sequenced in a study of blood T cell repertoires in COVID-19. Using immunoSEQ multiplex PCR, the repertoire was profiled, and TCRdb retains in-frame clones only, with some absent. Of roughly 140,000 clones listed, 65% to 90% are singletons. Material: peripheral blood. These receptors originate from a man aged 55 to 70 with active or convalescent COVID-19.

The rearrangement joins TRBV19 to TRBJ1-1; 7 bases agree with TRBD1. The length of the CDR3 is 15 residues. The V and J ends lost 7 bases and 7 bases, in that order; junction bases with no gene match: 15. Germline V CDR1 and CDR2: LNHDA, SQIVND (reference sequence). The CDR3 spells CASNLGRGQPFEAFF. CDR3 DNA sequence: TGTGCCAGTAATCTTGGACGGGGACAGCCATTTGAAGCTTTCTTT.

The V call is TRBV10-2, the J call TRBJ2-2; D is unresolved. The CDR3 is 16 amino acids. The V and J ends lost 0 bases and 4 bases respectively, with 12 bases between them. The germline V gene has CDR1 WSHSY and CDR2 SAAADI. The CDR3 sequence is CASSESTGLVTGELFF. The CDR3 DNA reads TGCGCCAGCAGTGAGTCGACTGGCCTAGTCACCGGGGAGCTGTTTTTT.

This sequence joins TRBV20-1 and TRBJ1-5; tentatively, D is TRBD1 (5 bases). The CDR3 spans 13 residues. Germline CDR1 is DFQATT and CDR2 is SNEGSKA (reference sequence). V was shortened by 3 bases and J by 4 bases, with 10 bases between the two germline ends. The CDR3 is CSASIRVNQPQHF. CDR3 DNA: TGCAGTGCTAGTATCAGGGTAAATCAGCCCCAGCATTTT.

The chain combines TRBV7-9 with TRBJ1-4, with TRBD1 matching 9 bases. V shed 5 bases, J shed 8 bases, and the junction held 12 bases outside the gene matches. Germline V gene lookup returns CDR1 SEHNR and CDR2 FQNEAQ (reference sequence). This CDR3 contains 16 residues. CDR3 coding DNA: TGTGCCAGCAGCCCACCGGGAGGGACAGGGAGAGAAAAACTGTTTTTT. Protein product: CASSPPGGTGREKLFF.